A selection of T cell receptor beta chains follows, all from one sample in a study of OX40 agonist ivuxolimab in advanced cancers. Measured with immunoSEQ multiplex PCR; TCRdb has only the in-frame clones, and not every one. The repertoire holds 65,000 to 85,000 clones, with over 70% as singletons. This sample comprised CD4+ or CD8+ T cells sorted from blood, obtained in a trial of the OX40 agonist ivuxolimab. The receptors originated from an adult with an advanced solid tumor such as melanoma, head and neck, liver or kidney cancer. Both conserved end residues are part of each CDR3. The order of the fields is V gene, CDR3 length, J gene, D gene, CDR3 protein, CDR3 DNA. The D gene is left open where the match is weak.

V gene: TRBV7-2
CDR3 length: 16
J gene: TRBJ2-2
D gene: -
CDR3 protein: CASSPPGLRATGELFF
CDR3 DNA: TGTGCCAGCAGCCCGCCCGGGCTCAGGGCAACCGGGGAGCTGTTTTTT

V gene: TRBV6-1
CDR3 length: 15
J gene: TRBJ2-2
D gene: -
CDR3 protein: CASSPPTGRTGELFF
CDR3 DNA: TGTGCCAGCAGTCCCCCGACGGGAAGGACCGGGGAGCTGTTTTTT

V gene: TRBV28
CDR3 length: 16
J gene: TRBJ1-5
D gene: -
CDR3 protein: CASTGPRVYSNQPQHF
CDR3 DNA: TGTGCCAGCACGGGTCCCCGAGTTTATAGCAATCAGCCCCAGCATTTT

V gene: TRBV30
CDR3 length: 15
J gene: TRBJ2-2
D gene: -
CDR3 protein: CAWSWRVGDTGELFF
CDR3 DNA: TGTGCCTGGAGTTGGAGGGTGGGTGACACCGGGGAGCTGTTTTTT

V gene: TRBV28
CDR3 length: 14
J gene: TRBJ2-7
D gene: -
CDR3 protein: CASSLPGHSYEQYF
CDR3 DNA: TGTGCCAGCAGTCTTCCGGGACACTCCTACGAGCAGTACTTC

V gene: TRBV5-4
CDR3 length: 17
J gene: TRBJ2-3
D gene: TRBD1
CDR3 protein: CASSFQRGQGASDTQYF
CDR3 DNA: TGTGCCAGCAGCTTTCAGAGGGGACAGGGGGCGTCGGATACGCAGTATTTT

V gene: TRBV6-1
CDR3 length: 15
J gene: TRBJ1-1
D gene: -
CDR3 protein: CATTGVLNVITEAFF
CDR3 DNA: TGTGCCACCACGGGAGTACTGAACGTGATCACTGAAGCTTTCTTT

V gene: TRBV7-9
CDR3 length: 13
J gene: TRBJ2-3
D gene: -
CDR3 protein: CASSSLSTDTQYF
CDR3 DNA: TGTGCCAGCAGCTCGCTTAGCACAGATACGCAGTATTTT

V gene: TRBV19
CDR3 length: 14
J gene: TRBJ1-1
D gene: -
CDR3 protein: CASTWRGMNTEAFF
CDR3 DNA: TGTGCCAGTACCTGGCGGGGGATGAACACTGAAGCTTTCTTT

V gene: TRBV7-2
CDR3 length: 15
J gene: TRBJ2-7
D gene: -
CDR3 protein: CASSTTRAGAYEQYF
CDR3 DNA: TGTGCCAGCAGCACTACTAGGGCAGGTGCCTACGAGCAGTACTTC

V gene: TRBV5-1
CDR3 length: 17
J gene: TRBJ2-1
D gene: TRBD2
CDR3 protein: CASSLYGAGVGSNEQFF
CDR3 DNA: TGCGCCAGCAGCTTGTATGGGGCGGGAGTGGGGTCCAATGAGCAGTTCTTC

V gene: TRBV5-1
CDR3 length: 16
J gene: TRBJ2-7
D gene: TRBD2
CDR3 protein: CASSFGFGGGVNEQYF
CDR3 DNA: TGCGCCAGCAGCTTCGGGTTCGGGGGAGGGGTCAACGAGCAGTACTTC

V gene: TRBV5-1
CDR3 length: 12
J gene: TRBJ2-7
D gene: -
CDR3 protein: CASSLPPYEQYF
CDR3 DNA: TGCGCCAGCAGCTTGCCTCCCTACGAGCAGTACTTC

V gene: TRBV14
CDR3 length: 16
J gene: TRBJ2-1
D gene: TRBD2
CDR3 protein: CASSPGGSGRGSEQFF
CDR3 DNA: TGTGCCAGCAGCCCAGGGGGTAGCGGGAGGGGCAGTGAGCAGTTCTTC

V gene: TRBV5-8
CDR3 length: 14
J gene: TRBJ1-1
D gene: -
CDR3 protein: CASRLDRRNTEAFF
CDR3 DNA: TGTGCCAGCAGACTTGACCGGCGCAACACTGAAGCTTTCTTT

V gene: TRBV5-4
CDR3 length: 15
J gene: TRBJ2-5
D gene: TRBD1
CDR3 protein: CASSLQDRGLETQYF
CDR3 DNA: TGTGCCAGCAGCTTGCAGGACAGGGGCTTGGAGACCCAGTACTTC

V gene: TRBV4-1
CDR3 length: 15
J gene: TRBJ2-7
D gene: -
CDR3 protein: CASSQGLSGTYEQYF
CDR3 DNA: TGCGCCAGCAGCCAAGGCCTAAGCGGCACCTACGAGCAGTACTTC

V gene: TRBV7-2
CDR3 length: 15
J gene: TRBJ1-1
D gene: -
CDR3 protein: CASSPVTGGNTEAFF
CDR3 DNA: TGTGCCAGCAGTCCAGTGACAGGAGGGAACACTGAAGCTTTCTTT

V gene: TRBV18
CDR3 length: 14
J gene: TRBJ2-1
D gene: TRBD1
CDR3 protein: CASSPQTGLNEQFF
CDR3 DNA: TGTGCCAGCTCACCGCAGACAGGGTTAAATGAGCAGTTCTTC

V gene: TRBV15
CDR3 length: 16
J gene: TRBJ1-1
D gene: TRBD1
CDR3 protein: CATSFGTGASNTEAFF
CDR3 DNA: TGTGCCACCAGCTTCGGGACAGGGGCGTCGAACACTGAAGCTTTCTTT